Listed here are 2 T cell receptor beta chains from one sample, sequenced in a study of cytomegalovirus exposure and HLA in healthy donors. Clones were sequenced by immunoSEQ multiplex PCR, and TCRdb holds only the in-frame ones, with some missing. The sample has fewer than 200,000 clones, roughly nine tenths seen once. Sequencing was performed on PBMCs. The receptors were gathered from a woman aged 18 to 35 in good health and CMV-seropositive.

V gene TRBV27 combines with J gene TRBJ2-5; 9 nucleotides line up with TRBD1. This CDR3 has 15 amino acids. Germline values: CDR1 MNHEY, CDR2 SMNVEV (reference sequence). V lost 5 bases, J lost 5 bases, and 9 bases stayed unmatched. CDR3 in DNA: TGTGCCAGCAGTCTAACTACAGGGGGCCGTGAGACCCAGTACTTC. Protein product: CASSLTTGGRETQYF.

The V call is TRBV2, the J call TRBJ2-7; 7 positions match TRBD2. The length of the CDR3 is 15 residues. J gave up 7 bases and V 2 bases, and 11 bases lay outside the gene matches. The germline V gene encodes CDR1 SNHLY and CDR2 FYNNEI. The CDR3 DNA reads TGTGCCAGCAGTGAATTGGGGACTGGACTAGTTGAGCAGTACTTC. This gives the protein CASSELGTGLVEQYF.